This T cell receptor beta chain derives from a study of T cell repertoires in cytomegalovirus infection. At the level of the study: Used in the study were CMV epitopes, some recently identified and HLA-C-restricted, others well-studied and HLA-B-restricted. Public TCR beta signatures provided an indication of both CMV infection and a matching HLA type.

General study results and limits: Dominating the ex vivo response were HLA-C-restricted CMV-specific TCR beta clonotypes. Cumulated frequencies of public TCR beta families served to identify carriers of CMV plus the relevant HLA.

MiXCR was run by TCRdb on the reads, yielding one entry per CDR3 protein. The sample carries about 310,000 distinct CDR3 sequences, 20% to 25% recorded once. A remark on this clonotype: Its target is unknown.

The V gene lost 3 bases and the J gene lost 1 base, with 9 bases spanning the gap. Germline values: CDR1 LGHNA, CDR2 YSLEER. CDR3 length equals 15 residues. The chain recombines TRBV4-3 with TRBJ2-2, with D uncertain. The receptor's source is a human donor in good health (CMV status not recorded). Some clones in this sample may be carry-over from other donors' samples. Sample: cultured PBMCs, taken from culture after CMV antigen stimulation. Here the CDR3 DNA reads TGCGCCAGCAGCCAGCCGGACCTGAACACCGGGGAGCTGTTTTTT. It translates to CASSQPDLNTGELFF.